Many counts were recorded for the clone carrying this T cell receptor beta chain. Its target is unknown. CDR1 and CDR2 (germline): LGHNA, YNFKEQ. The CDR3 loop spans 16 amino acids. V lost 0 bases to trimming and J lost 8 bases; unmatched junction nucleotides: 9. The sample belongs to a study of Graves' ophthalmopathy and Graves' hyperthyroidism. Study outcomes and limitations: At 70.59% sensitivity and 72.22% specificity, the model predicted progression of the ophthalmopathy.

TCR beta CDR3 amplification used RNA transcripts. RT-PCR with HTBI primers came first, then second-round multiplex PCR. TCRdb independently ran MiXCR on the multiplex PCR reads; one entry per CDR3 protein. The table shows hundreds of thousands of distinct CDR3 sequences, with about 21% occurring only once. Eligible hyperthyroidism cases comprised new diagnoses of under 2 months' duration in individuals aged 18 to 65. In this cohort, patients with other autoimmune diseases, uncontrolled infections, pregnancy or lactation were excluded. The source of the PBMCs was less than 12 ml of fresh peripheral blood.

This TCR was recovered from a woman in her late teens or twenties with stable Graves' hyperthyroidism. The material sequenced was peripheral blood. The chain joins TRBV4-2 to TRBJ2-2, with 7 bases identical to TRBD2. The CDR3, as DNA: TGTGCCAGCAGCCAAGAAGGGCTAGCGGTAGGGGGGGAGCTGTTTTTT. Its translation is CASSQEGLAVGGELFF.